These 7 T cell receptor beta chains came from one sample sequenced in a study of T cells in women clearing cervical HPV infection listed by TCRdb under 2018. The method behind the library was the immunoSEQ multiplex PCR assay. Imported from immuneACCESS, the table was reduced by TCRdb to in-frame sequences with V and J called. These copies leave out some clones; in studies compared against another copy, an unresolved V gene accounts for under half, and the cause of the remainder is not known. The table held for this sample gives fewer than 40,000 clones. The ten largest account for 4.8% of the sample. The source material was blood buffy coat. The receptors originated from a woman aged 18 to 75 with a cervical HPV16 infection that either progressed to CIN3+ or cleared (not recorded which).

A remark on this clone: The read finishes 3 residues shy of the CDR3 end, and the germline J gene is used to complete it. J is TRBJ1-1 and V is TRBV10-3; possibly TRBD1 for D (6 bases). V lost 3 bases, J lost 4 bases, and 12 bases lay in between. The CDR3 has 14 amino acids. Germline V gene sequence: CDR1 ENHRY, CDR2 SYGVKD. The CDR3: CAISEKQGITEAFF. CDR3 DNA, as far as it was read: TGTGCCATCAGTGAAAAACAGGGTATCACTGAA.

Points on this clone: The missing CDR3 end, 3 residues past where the read stops, is filled in from the germline J gene. The chain uses TRBV20-1 and TRBJ2-3, with 11 bases that match TRBD2. The V gene's germline CDR1 is DFQATT and CDR2 SNEGSKA (reference sequence). The trim removed 2 bases at V and 4 bases at J, leaving 5 bases unmatched. CDR3 size: 15 residues. The CDR3 reads CSARTSGGMSDTQYF. The covered CDR3 bases are TGCAGTGCTAGAACTAGCGGGGGAATGTCAGATACG.

In the case of this clone: The CDR3 end falls 3 residues outside the read, so it is completed with the germline J gene. The chain recombines TRBV7-6 with TRBJ1-3; D is perhaps TRBD1 (6 bases). The CDR3 loop spans 17 amino acids. CDR1 and CDR2 from the germline V gene are SGHVS and FNYEAQ. Trimming took 5 bases from V and 7 from J, leaving 24 bases between them. The CDR3 DNA, read in part, is TGTGCCAGCAGCCCCCCCAGGGGTACCGACGGTGAGAACACC. This sequence encodes CASSPPRGTDGENT. The full CDR3 protein is CASSPPRGTDGENTIYF.

A note on this clone: The sequence runs out 3 residues before the end of the CDR3; the remainder is reconstructed from the germline J gene. The chain employs TRBV29-1 and TRBJ1-2, with 8 nucleotides matching TRBD1. With V trimmed by 6 bases and J by 6 bases, 6 bases remained unmatched. In germline, CDR1 is SQVTM, CDR2 ANQGSEA. The CDR3 runs 12 residues. The DNA read from the CDR3 is TGCAGCGTCGCAGGACAGGGCGATGGC. This translates into CSVAGQGDG. The entire CDR3 protein is CSVAGQGDGYTF.

Concerning this clone itself: Coverage ceases 3 residues before the CDR3 finishes, and the germline J gene fills in the end. The chain carries TRBV6-4 and TRBJ2-3; 7 nucleotides match TRBD2. Looked up from germline, CDR1 is MRHNA and CDR2 is SNTAGT. This CDR3 has 15 residues. After removal of 3 bases from V and 0 bases from J, the junction contained 3 bases not matched to a gene. CDR3: CASSEGEGSTDTQYF. The sequenced part of the CDR3 DNA is TGTGCCAGCAGTGAAGGGGAGGGAAGCACAGATACG.

With respect to this clone: The read stops 3 residues short of the end of the CDR3; the missing end is completed from the germline J gene. The rearrangement uses TRBV20-1 and TRBJ2-1, with 11 bases matching TRBD2. CDR1 and CDR2 from the germline V gene are DFQATT and SNEGSKA (reference sequence). This CDR3 has 15 amino acids. V trimming: 6 bases; J trimming: 1 base; junction bases outside the gene matches: 5. Partial CDR3 DNA: TGCAGTGCGCAGCCTAGCGGGGGGTCCTACAATGAG. It encodes CSAQPSGGSYNE. The entire CDR3 reads CSAQPSGGSYNEQFF.

A word on this clone: The missing CDR3 end, 3 residues past where the read stops, is filled in from the germline J gene. V is TRBV20-1 and J is TRBJ2-5; 10 positions agree with TRBD2. Trimming removed 3 bases from V and 2 bases from J; junction bases left unmatched: 3. CDR3 length equals 14 residues. Germline V lookup: CDR1 DFQATT, CDR2 SNEGSKA (reference sequence). The CDR3 region is CSARGSGGQETQYF. CDR3 DNA, as far as it was read: TGCAGTGCTAGGGGTAGCGGGGGGCAAGAGACC.